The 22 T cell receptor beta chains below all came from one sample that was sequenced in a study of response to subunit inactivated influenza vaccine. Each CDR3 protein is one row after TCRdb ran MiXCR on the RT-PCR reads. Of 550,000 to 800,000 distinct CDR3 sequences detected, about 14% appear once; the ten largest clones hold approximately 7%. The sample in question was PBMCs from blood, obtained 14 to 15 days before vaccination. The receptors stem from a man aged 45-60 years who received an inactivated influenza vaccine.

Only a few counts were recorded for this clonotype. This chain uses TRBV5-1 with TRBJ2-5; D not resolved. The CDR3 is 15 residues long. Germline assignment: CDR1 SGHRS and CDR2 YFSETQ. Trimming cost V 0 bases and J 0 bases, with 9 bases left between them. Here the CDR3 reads CASSLGMWNQETQYF. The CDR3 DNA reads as TGCGCCAGCAGCTTGGGGATGTGGAACCAAGAGACCCAGTACTTC.

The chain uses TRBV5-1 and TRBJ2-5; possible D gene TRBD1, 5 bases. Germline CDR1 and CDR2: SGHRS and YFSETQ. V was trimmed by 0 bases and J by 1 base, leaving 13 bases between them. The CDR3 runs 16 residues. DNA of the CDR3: TGCGCCAGCAGCTTGGGCAGGGCACCCCTCCAAGAGACCCAGTACTTC. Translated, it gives CASSLGRAPLQETQYF.

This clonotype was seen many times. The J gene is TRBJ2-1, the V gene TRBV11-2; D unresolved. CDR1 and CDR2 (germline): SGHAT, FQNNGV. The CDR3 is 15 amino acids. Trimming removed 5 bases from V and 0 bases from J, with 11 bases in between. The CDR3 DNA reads TGTGCCAGCAGCCCACGCGGATTCTCCTACAATGAGCAGTTCTTC. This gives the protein CASSPRGFSYNEQFF.

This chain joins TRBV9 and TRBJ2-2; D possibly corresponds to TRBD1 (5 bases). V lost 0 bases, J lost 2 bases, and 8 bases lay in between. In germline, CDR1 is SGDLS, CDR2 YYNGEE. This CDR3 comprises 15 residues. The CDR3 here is CASSVGGQNTGELFF. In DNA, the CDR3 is TGTGCCAGCAGCGTAGGCGGACAAAACACCGGGGAGCTGTTTTTT.

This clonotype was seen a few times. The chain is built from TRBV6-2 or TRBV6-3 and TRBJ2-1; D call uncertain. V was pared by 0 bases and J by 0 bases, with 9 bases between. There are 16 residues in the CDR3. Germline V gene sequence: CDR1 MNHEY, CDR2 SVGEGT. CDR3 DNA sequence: TGTGCCAGCAGTTACTCATTGGCGGCCTCCTACAATGAGCAGTTCTTC. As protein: CASSYSLAASYNEQFF.

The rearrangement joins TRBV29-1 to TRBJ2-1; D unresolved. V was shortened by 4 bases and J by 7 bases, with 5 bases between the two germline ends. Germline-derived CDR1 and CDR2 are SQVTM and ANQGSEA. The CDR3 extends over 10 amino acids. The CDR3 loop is CSVGSNEQFF. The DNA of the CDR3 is TGCAGCGTTGGGTCGAATGAGCAGTTCTTC.

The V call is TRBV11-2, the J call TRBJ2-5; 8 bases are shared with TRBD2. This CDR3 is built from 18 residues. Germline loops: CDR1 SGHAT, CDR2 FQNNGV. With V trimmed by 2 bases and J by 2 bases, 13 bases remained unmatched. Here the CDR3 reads CASSLLPWGGGGQETQYF. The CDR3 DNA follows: TGTGCCAGCAGCTTACTCCCATGGGGGGGCGGGGGGCAAGAGACCCAGTACTTC.

CDR3 sequence: CASSAGRGGSYNEQFF. The CDR3 DNA is TGTGCCAGCAGTGCGGGGAGGGGGGGCTCCTACAATGAGCAGTTCTTC. The chain has TRBV6-1 and TRBJ2-1; the D gene is possibly TRBD2 (7 bases). CDR1 MNHNS and CDR2 SASEGT come from the germline V gene. This CDR3 spans 16 amino acids. V was trimmed by 4 bases and J by 0 bases, leaving 13 bases between them.

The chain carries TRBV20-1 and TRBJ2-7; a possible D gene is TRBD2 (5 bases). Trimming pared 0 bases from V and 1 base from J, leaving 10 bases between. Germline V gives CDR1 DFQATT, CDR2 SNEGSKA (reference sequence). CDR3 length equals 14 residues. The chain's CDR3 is CSARDPRESYEQYF. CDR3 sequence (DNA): TGCAGTGCTAGAGATCCGAGGGAGTCCTACGAGCAGTACTTC.

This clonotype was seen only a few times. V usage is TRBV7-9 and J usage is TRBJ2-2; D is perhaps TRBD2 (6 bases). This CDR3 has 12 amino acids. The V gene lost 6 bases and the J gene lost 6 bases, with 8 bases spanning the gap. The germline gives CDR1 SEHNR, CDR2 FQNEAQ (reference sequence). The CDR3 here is CASREGAGELFF. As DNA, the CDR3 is TGTGCCAGCAGGGAGGGAGCCGGGGAGCTGTTTTTT.

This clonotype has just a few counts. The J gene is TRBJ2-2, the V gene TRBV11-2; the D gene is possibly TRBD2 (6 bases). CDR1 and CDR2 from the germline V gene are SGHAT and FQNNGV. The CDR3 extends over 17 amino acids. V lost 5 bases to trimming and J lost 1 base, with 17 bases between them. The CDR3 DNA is TGTGCCAGCAGCCCCCCCCCGGGACTGCAGAACACCGGGGAGCTGTTTTTT. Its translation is CASSPPPGLQNTGELFF.

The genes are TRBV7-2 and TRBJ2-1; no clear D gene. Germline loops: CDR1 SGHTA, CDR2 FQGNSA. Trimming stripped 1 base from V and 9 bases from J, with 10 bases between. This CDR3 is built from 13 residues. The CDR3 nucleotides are TGTGCCAGCAGCTTAGAAAGGAACGTTGAGCAGTTCTTC. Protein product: CASSLERNVEQFF.

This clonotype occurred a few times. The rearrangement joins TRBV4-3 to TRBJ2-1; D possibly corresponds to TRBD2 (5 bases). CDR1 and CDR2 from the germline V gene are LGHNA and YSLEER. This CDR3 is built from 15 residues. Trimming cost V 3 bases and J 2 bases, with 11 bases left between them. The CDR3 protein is CASSQGTGTYNEQFF. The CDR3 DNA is TGCGCCAGCAGCCAGGGAACGGGAACCTACAATGAGCAGTTCTTC.

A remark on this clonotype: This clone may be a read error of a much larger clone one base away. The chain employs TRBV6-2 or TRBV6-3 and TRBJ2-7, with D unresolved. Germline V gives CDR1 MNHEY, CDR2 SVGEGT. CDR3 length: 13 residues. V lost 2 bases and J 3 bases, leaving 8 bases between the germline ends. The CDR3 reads CASSYRLNYEQYF. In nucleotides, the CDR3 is TGTGCCAGCAGTTACAGATTGAACTACGAGCAGTACTTC.

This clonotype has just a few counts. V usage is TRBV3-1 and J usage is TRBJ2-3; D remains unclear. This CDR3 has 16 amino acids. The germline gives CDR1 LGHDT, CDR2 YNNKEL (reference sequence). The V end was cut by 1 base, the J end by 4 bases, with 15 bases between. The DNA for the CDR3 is TGTGCCAGCAGCCAAGGAGGCCCTCTGGACGCAGATACGCAGTATTTT. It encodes CASSQGGPLDADTQYF.

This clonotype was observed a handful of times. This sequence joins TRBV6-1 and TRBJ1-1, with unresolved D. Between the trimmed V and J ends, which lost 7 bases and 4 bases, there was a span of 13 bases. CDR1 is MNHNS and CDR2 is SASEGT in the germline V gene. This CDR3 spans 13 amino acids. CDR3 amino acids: CASTHGGVTEAFF. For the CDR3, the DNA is TGTGCCAGCACCCATGGAGGAGTCACTGAAGCTTTCTTT.

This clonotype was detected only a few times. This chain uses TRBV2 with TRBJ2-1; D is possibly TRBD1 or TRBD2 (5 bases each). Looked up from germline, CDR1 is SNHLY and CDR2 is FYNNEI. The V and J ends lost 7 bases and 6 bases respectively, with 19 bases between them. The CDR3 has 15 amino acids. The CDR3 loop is CASTKIRGQGNEQFF. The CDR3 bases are TGTGCCAGCACCAAGATCCGGGGCCAAGGCAATGAGCAGTTCTTC.

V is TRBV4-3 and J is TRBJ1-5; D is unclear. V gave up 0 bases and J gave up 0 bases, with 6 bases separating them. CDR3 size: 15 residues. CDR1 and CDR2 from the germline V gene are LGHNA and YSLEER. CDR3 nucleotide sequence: TGCGCCAGCAGCCAAGACAGTGGTAGCAATCAGCCCCAGCATTTT. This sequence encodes CASSQDSGSNQPQHF.

In DNA, the CDR3 is TGCAGTGCTAGAGAAAGGTTGTCTGGAAACACCATATATTTT. Its protein is CSARERLSGNTIYF. V and J are TRBV20-1 and TRBJ1-3; D remains unclear. This CDR3 region has 14 residues. Germline loops: CDR1 DFQATT, CDR2 SNEGSKA (reference sequence). Trimming removed 0 bases from V and 1 base from J, with 7 bases in between.

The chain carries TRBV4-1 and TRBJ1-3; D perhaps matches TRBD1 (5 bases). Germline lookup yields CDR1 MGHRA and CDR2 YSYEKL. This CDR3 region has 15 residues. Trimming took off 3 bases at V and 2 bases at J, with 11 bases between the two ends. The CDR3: CASSQGRAPGNTIYF. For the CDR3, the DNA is TGCGCCAGCAGCCAGGGACGGGCTCCTGGAAACACCATATATTTT.

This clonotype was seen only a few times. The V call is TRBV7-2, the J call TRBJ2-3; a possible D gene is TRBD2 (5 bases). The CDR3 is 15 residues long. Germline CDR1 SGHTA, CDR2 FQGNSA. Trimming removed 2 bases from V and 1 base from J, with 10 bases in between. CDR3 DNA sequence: TGTGCCAGCAGCTTACAACGGGAAGGCACAGATACGCAGTATTTT. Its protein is CASSLQREGTDTQYF.

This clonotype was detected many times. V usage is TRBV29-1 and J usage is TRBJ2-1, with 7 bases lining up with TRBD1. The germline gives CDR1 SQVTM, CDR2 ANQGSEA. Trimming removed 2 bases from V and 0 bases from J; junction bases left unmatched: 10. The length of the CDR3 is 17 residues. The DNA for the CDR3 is TGCAGCGTTGAATGGCGTACGGCAGGGGGCTCCTACAATGAGCAGTTCTTC. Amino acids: CSVEWRTAGGSYNEQFF.